Sequencing of this T cell receptor (beta chain) was carried out in a study of cytomegalovirus exposure and HLA in healthy donors. Study-level results: There were a few CMV-associated chains whose specificity for CMV antigens was confirmed in vitro. Listed as cytomegalovirus-associated were more than 150 TCR beta chains.

As regards this clone: Its antigen is not known.

Looked up from germline, CDR1 is SEHNR and CDR2 is FQNEAQ (reference sequence). The CDR3 has 16 amino acids. Trimming shortened V by 5 bases and J by 0 bases, and 14 bases separated the two germline ends. Measured with immunoSEQ multiplex PCR; TCRdb has only the in-frame clones, and not every one. The sample consists of 200,000 to 300,000 clones, around 87% of them appearing once. The sequenced sample was PBMCs. V usage is TRBV7-9 and J usage is TRBJ1-3; D remains ambiguous. This sequence was found in a young woman in good health and CMV-seropositive. CDR3 sequence (DNA): TGTGCCAGCAGCGTCGGCGGGCCCCTCTCTGGAAACACCATATATTTT. The encoded protein is CASSVGGPLSGNTIYF. Combining the CDR3 with reference TRBV7-9 and TRBJ1-3 gives the whole variable domain DTGVSQNPRHKITKRGQNVTFRCDPISEHNRLYWYRQTLGQGPEFLTYFQNEAQLEKSRLLSDRFSAERPKGSFSTLEIQRTEQGDSAMYLCASSVGGPLSGNTIYFGEGSWLTVV.